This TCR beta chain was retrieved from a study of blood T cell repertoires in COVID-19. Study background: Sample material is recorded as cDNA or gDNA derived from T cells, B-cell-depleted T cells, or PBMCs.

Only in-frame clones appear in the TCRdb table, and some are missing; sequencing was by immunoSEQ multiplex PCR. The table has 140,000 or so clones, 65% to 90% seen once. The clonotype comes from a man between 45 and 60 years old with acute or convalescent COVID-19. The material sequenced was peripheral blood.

CDR3 amino acids: CASSLMTQGAYEQYF. Here the CDR3 DNA reads TGTGCCAGCAGCTTGATGACACAGGGGGCCTACGAGCAGTACTTC. The V and J genes are TRBV5-6 and TRBJ2-7; 8 nucleotides match TRBD1. V was pared by 1 base and J by 2 bases, with 5 bases of the junction left unmatched. The germline V gene encodes CDR1 SGHDT and CDR2 YYEEEE. This CDR3 spans 15 amino acids.